The next 10 T cell receptor beta chains were all read from a single sample in a study of a mutant IDH1 vaccine in newly diagnosed glioma. The time point was: baseline, week 1 (first vaccination visit). Treatment meaning: pre-vaccination baseline after standard-of-care therapy. Repertoires were generated with immunoSEQ multiplex PCR, while TCRdb's copy carries only in-frame clones and drops some. The sample includes 65,000 to 70,000 clones, approximately 83% of them seen just once. The source was PBMCs, collected from a glioma patient treated with radiotherapy, temozolomide or both. The receptor source for this set is a man between 25 and 39 years old with glioma.

The chain couples TRBV10-1 to TRBJ1-5; D is unclear. V gave up 10 bases and J gave up 9 bases, with 13 bases separating them. Germline V lookup: CDR1 WNHNN, CDR2 SYGVQD (reference sequence). This CDR3 spans 11 amino acids. In nucleotides, the CDR3 is TGCGCCACCCAAATAACGAGGCCCCAGCATTTT. This gives the protein CATQITRPQHF.

This chain links TRBV14 with TRBJ1-1, with 7 nucleotides matching TRBD1. The CDR3 is 16 amino acids. V lost 2 bases and J lost 6; bases outside the gene matches: 12. Germline CDR1 reads SGHDN; CDR2 reads FVKESK. This CDR3 is CASSQPRQGGGAEAFF. The CDR3 coding sequence is TGTGCCAGCAGCCAACCTAGACAGGGTGGAGGGGCTGAAGCTTTCTTT.

The chain is built from TRBV10-3 and TRBJ2-7, with 7 positions matching TRBD1. The germline V gene has CDR1 ENHRY and CDR2 SYGVKD. The CDR3 contains 17 residues. Trimming took 4 bases from V and 6 from J; bases not matched to a gene: 18. In nucleotides, the CDR3 is TGTGCCATCAGTGCGGGGCCCCAGGGACAGCCGTTCGGCGAGCAGTACTTC. It yields the protein CAISAGPQGQPFGEQYF.

This chain links TRBV28 with TRBJ2-3; 9 bases are shared with TRBD1. The CDR3 is 15 residues long. V lost 6 bases and J lost 7; bases outside the gene matches: 11. CDR1 and CDR2 from the germline V gene are MDHEN and SYDVKM. CDR3 loop: CASSSSGTGSHTQYF. The CDR3 region has the DNA TGTGCCAGCAGCTCCTCCGGGACAGGGAGCCATACGCAGTATTTT.

The CDR3 sequence is CASSSGQGASHNEQFF. CDR3 coding DNA: TGCGCCAGCAGCTCCGGACAGGGGGCCAGCCACAATGAGCAGTTCTTC. The V gene is TRBV5-1, the J gene TRBJ2-1; 11 bases match TRBD1. The CDR3 has 16 residues. Germline CDR1 and CDR2: SGHRS and YFSETQ. Losses at the gene ends were 3 bases for V and 5 bases for J; bases not matched to a gene: 7. Full variable domain (rest looked up from reference TRBV5-1 and TRBJ2-1): KAGVTQTPRYLIKTRGQQVTLSCSPISGHRSVSWYQQTPGQGLQFLFEYFSETQRNKGNFPGRFSGRQFSNSRSEMNVSTLELGDSALYLCASSSGQGASHNEQFFGPGTRLTVL.

In DNA, the CDR3 is TGCAGCGCCACAGTGGGGGGAAGTTACGAGCAGTACTTC. This encodes CSATVGGSYEQYF. The rearrangement uses TRBV29-1 and TRBJ2-7, with TRBD2 as a possible D gene (6 bases). The CDR3 totals 13 residues. V lost 7 bases and J 4 bases, leaving 17 bases between the germline ends. Germline V gene sequence: CDR1 SQVTM, CDR2 ANQGSEA.

J is TRBJ2-7 and V is TRBV18, with D possibly TRBD2 on 5 matching bases. The CDR3 has 13 amino acids. Germline CDR1 KGHSH, CDR2 LQKENI. The V gene lost 5 bases and the J gene lost 3 bases, with 11 bases spanning the gap. CDR3 nucleotides: TGTGCCAGCTCAACGGGGTATGACTACGAGCAGTACTTC. Its translation: CASSTGYDYEQYF.

This clone was seen a single time. The rearrangement joins TRBV6-6 to TRBJ1-1, with unresolved D. This CDR3 contains 14 residues. The germline gives CDR1 MNHNY, CDR2 SVGAGI (reference sequence). Trimming removed 0 bases at V and 7 bases at J, with 12 bases between. CDR3 amino acids: CASSYSTRAGEAFF. As DNA, the CDR3 is TGTGCCAGCAGTTACTCGACCCGGGCGGGTGAAGCTTTCTTT.

The gene calls are TRBV5-1 and TRBJ2-3; D might be TRBD2 (7 bases). V was pared by 3 bases and J by 2 bases, with 10 bases between. CDR1 and CDR2 from the germline V gene are SGHRS and YFSETQ. The CDR3 has 14 amino acids. This CDR3 is CASSSGGFTDTQYF. CDR3 DNA: TGCGCCAGCAGCTCGGGGGGCTTCACAGATACGCAGTATTTT.

The chain links TRBV11-2 to TRBJ1-1, with 10 bases matching TRBD1. Trimming removed 5 bases from V and 3 bases from J; junction bases left unmatched: 6. This CDR3 region has 15 residues. The germline V gene has CDR1 SGHAT and CDR2 FQNNGV. The CDR3, as DNA: TGTGCCAGCAGCGCGACAGGGGGCAAGGACACTGAAGCTTTCTTT. Translating gives CASSATGGKDTEAFF.